One TCR beta chain is described in this entry. Patients at the Seattle site were enrolled during active infection and followed longitudinally. The data originate from a study of blood T cell repertoires in COVID-19. Generated by immunoSEQ multiplex PCR, the TCRdb table keeps only in-frame clones and is missing some. Among approximately 61,000 clones listed, 83% were seen once. Specimen: peripheral blood. This receptor was taken from a man in his fifties with COVID-19, enrolled during active disease.

The CDR3 coding sequence is TGTGCCACCAGTGAGGGGGGGGCTCGGACTGAAGCTTTCTTT. Amino acids: CATSEGGARTEAFF. The chain recombines TRBV24-1 with TRBJ1-1; possibly TRBD1 for D (6 bases). The CDR3 consists of 14 residues. Trimming took off 4 bases at V and 5 bases at J, with 13 bases between the two ends. Germline V gives CDR1 KGHDR, CDR2 SFDVKD.